Presented here are 10 T cell receptor beta chains from one specimen sequenced in a study of blood T cell repertoires in COVID-19. Assay used: immunoSEQ multiplex PCR; TCRdb lists only in-frame clones, some missing. The table includes 170,000 or so clones, roughly 86% detected once. The sequenced material came from peripheral blood. These receptors came from a man in his fifties with active or convalescent COVID-19.

This chain connects TRBV4-2 to TRBJ1-4; 8 bases are shared with TRBD1. The ends lost 3 bases at V and 4 bases at J; junction bases unmatched: 7. This CDR3 spans 16 amino acids. Per germline, CDR1 LGHNA and CDR2 YNFKEQ. In DNA, the CDR3 is TGTGCCAGCAGCCAGGCCGGACAGGGCATTAATGAAAAACTGTTTTTT. Translation gives CASSQAGQGINEKLFF.

The rearrangement uses TRBV27 and TRBJ1-5; D is uncertain. The CDR3 contains 13 residues. Trimming left V 7 bases short and J 2 bases short, with 9 bases between. Germline CDR1 reads MNHEY; CDR2 reads SMNVEV (reference sequence). The CDR3 spells CASMGGGNQPQHF. CDR3 coding DNA: TGTGCCAGCATGGGCGGGGGCAATCAGCCCCAGCATTTT.

This sequence joins TRBV19 and TRBJ1-1, with D tentatively TRBD1 (6 bases). CDR1 and CDR2 (germline): LNHDA, SQIVND (reference sequence). CDR3 length equals 14 residues. Trimming removed 7 bases from V and 1 base from J, with 13 bases in between. The chain's CDR3 is CASTPDRWNTEAFF. DNA for the CDR3: TGTGCCAGTACCCCGGACAGATGGAACACTGAAGCTTTCTTT.

This chain connects TRBV7-9 to TRBJ2-1; 9 nucleotides match TRBD1. The CDR3 is 14 residues long. Trimming at V came to 4 bases and at J to 10 bases, leaving 8 bases not matched to a gene. Germline V CDR1 and CDR2: SEHNR, FQNEAQ (reference sequence). The CDR3 region is CASSYRQGGGEQFF. The CDR3 DNA follows: TGTGCCAGCAGCTATCGACAGGGGGGAGGAGAGCAGTTCTTC. Supplemented by reference TRBV7-9 and TRBJ2-1, the full variable domain reads DTGVSQNPRHKITKRGQNVTFRCDPISEHNRLYWYRQTLGQGPEFLTYFQNEAQLEKSRLLSDRFSAERPKGSFSTLEIQRTEQGDSAMYLCASSYRQGGGEQFFGPGTRLTVL.

This chain uses TRBV5-6 with TRBJ1-3; D unclear. The CDR3 is 18 amino acids. The V end was cut by 0 bases, the J end by 0 bases, with 16 bases between. Germline V gene data show CDR1 as SGHDT and CDR2 as YYEEEE. This CDR3 is CASSLAGITASSGNTIYF. For the CDR3, the DNA is TGTGCCAGCAGCTTGGCCGGGATTACAGCGAGCTCTGGAAACACCATATATTTT.

V and J are TRBV11-1 and TRBJ1-2; D gene unclear. The CDR3 is made up of 13 amino acids. The germline CDR1 and CDR2 sequences are SGHAT and FQDESV (reference sequence). The V and J ends lost 2 bases and 2 bases respectively, with 6 bases between them. For the CDR3, the DNA is TGTGCCAGCAGCTTATTACAGAACTATGGCTACACCTTC. Residues: CASSLLQNYGYTF. Full variable domain (missing parts from reference TRBV11-1 and TRBJ1-2): EAEVAQSPRYKITEKSQAVAFWCDPISGHATLYWYRQILGQGPELLVQFQDESVVDDSQLPKDRFSAERLKGVDSTLKIQPAELGDSAMYLCASSLLQNYGYTFGSGTRLTVV.

V gene TRBV7-9 combines with J gene TRBJ1-2, with 7 bases matching TRBD1. This CDR3 comprises 16 residues. V was pared by 10 bases and J by 4 bases, with 18 bases of the junction left unmatched. CDR1 and CDR2 from the germline V gene are SEHNR and FQNEAQ (reference sequence). The CDR3: CAIRRGGQGVGYGYTF. CDR3 nucleotides: TGTGCCATCCGGCGGGGGGGCCAGGGGGTTGGCTATGGCTACACCTTC.

V and J are TRBV5-4 and TRBJ2-5, with 10 positions matching TRBD2. Germline V gene data show CDR1 as SGHNT and CDR2 as YYREEE (reference sequence). V gave up 4 bases and J gave up 2 bases; unmatched junction bases: 20. CDR3 length: 20 amino acids. This chain's CDR3 is CASSPTSLVAGGSPQETQYF. Written as DNA, the CDR3 is TGTGCCAGCAGCCCGACCTCGTTGGTAGCGGGAGGTTCCCCTCAAGAGACCCAGTACTTC.

J is TRBJ2-1 and V is TRBV2; D perhaps matches TRBD2 (6 bases). Trimming removed 9 bases at V and 6 bases at J, with 9 bases between. CDR3 length: 11 amino acids. Germline V lookup: CDR1 SNHLY, CDR2 FYNNEI. The CDR3 is CARDGGNEQFF. CDR3 bases: TGTGCCAGGGACGGGGGCAATGAGCAGTTCTTC. Drawing the rest from reference TRBV2 and TRBJ2-1, the complete variable domain is EPEVTQTPSHQVTQMGQEVILRCVPISNHLYFYWYRQILGQKVEFLVSFYNNEISEKSEIFDDQFSVERPDGSNFTLKIRSTKLEDSAMYFCARDGGNEQFFGPGTRLTVL.

The rearrangement joins TRBV19 to TRBJ1-4; possibly TRBD1 for D (6 bases). Per the germline V gene, CDR1 is LNHDA and CDR2 is SQIVND (reference sequence). V lost 3 bases and J lost 8, with 16 bases in between. This CDR3 has 15 amino acids. The CDR3 loop reads CASSIRHRDGEKLFF. CDR3 sequence (DNA): TGTGCCAGTAGTATTCGACACAGGGACGGAGAAAAACTGTTTTTT.